The rows below give T cell receptor beta chains drawn from one sample of a study of human T cells and chemical hapten exposure. Each CDR3 protein gets one entry after TCRdb re-called the 5' RACE reads with MiXCR. The data show more than 140,000 distinct CDR3 sequences, approximately 4% seen once. Every receptor here comes from a female donor in good health. Each CDR3 is given with its conserved first and last residue. Not all rows give a size; the values are once, few, many and, for expanded clones, a class.

TRBJ2-1,many,TRBV6-4,CASSDSRGAHNEQFF
TRBJ1-5,many,TRBV20-1,CSARDMGAGNQPQHF
TRBJ1-1,NA,TRBV27,CALHSGGCDTEAFF
TRBJ2-2,many,TRBV7-9,CASRPGQGVNTGELFF
TRBJ1-1,many,TRBV18,CASSPPTGTFTEAFF
TRBJ1-5,NA,TRBV28,CASSSPRQGNQPQHF
TRBJ2-7,NA,TRBV6-6,CASSYSNVGVSYEQYF
TRBJ1-6,NA,TRBV7-2,CASSLGSGESAPLHF
TRBJ1-1,many,TRBV20-1,CSARRFSTDTEAFF
TRBJ2-3,few,TRBV7-9,CASSLDDQGARGDTQYF
TRBJ1-2,many,TRBV20-1,CSARRATAGYTF
TRBJ2-2,many,TRBV12-3/TRBV12-4,CASSLLATGPGELFF
TRBJ2-3,few,TRBV7-3,CASSLGGATDTQYF
TRBJ2-3,many,TRBV7-8,CASSPGLAGVDTQYF
TRBJ1-2,many,TRBV2,CASNTQGGDYGYTF
TRBJ1-1,many,TRBV7-2,CASSLATGNTEAFF
TRBJ1-1,few,TRBV5-4,CASSPRELSTEAFF
TRBJ1-2,many,TRBV5-6,CASSFARTNYGYTF
TRBJ2-3,many,TRBV6-5,CASRPWRGGRGETQYF
TRBJ2-2,many,TRBV6-5,CASSLSGGANTGELFF
TRBJ2-5,NA,TRBV19,CASSITSGGQETQYF
TRBJ2-7,many,TRBV21-1,CASAPPRYCCSYEQYF
TRBJ2-7,many,TRBV5-1,CASSWETGYDEQYF
TRBJ2-1,many,TRBV12-3/TRBV12-4,CASSSERGGSYNEQFF
TRBJ1-1,NA,TRBV5-4,CASSSADRGRTEAFF
TRBJ1-5,few,TRBV6-2/TRBV6-3,CASRPGQLGDQPQHF
TRBJ2-2,many,TRBV5-1,CASRSLAGANTGELFF